The text below deals with one TCR beta chain. The entry originates in a study of technical replicates of blood from a handful of donors. Germline V gene data show CDR1 as SQVTM and CDR2 as ANQGSEA. This CDR3 region has 14 residues. Trimming at V came to 4 bases and at J to 7 bases, leaving 8 bases not matched to a gene. Only in-frame clones appear in the TCRdb table, and some are missing; sequencing was by immunoSEQ multiplex PCR. The sample shows roughly 64,000 clones, 86% of them seen only once. Sequencing used PBMCs. The receptor was derived from a human donor in good health. Some clones in this sample may be carry-over from other donors' samples. The V gene is TRBV29-1, the J gene TRBJ2-2, with 8 bases identical to TRBD1. The CDR3 is CSVAGQGSYGELFF. For the CDR3, the DNA is TGCAGCGTTGCCGGACAGGGTTCTTACGGGGAGCTGTTTTTT.